This T cell receptor (beta chain) stems from a study of human CD8 memory T cell subsets. Study conclusions and caveats: The study found similarly high diversity in stem-like memory and precursor exhausted T cells, unlike effector memory cells. In this study, sequencing was restricted to T cell receptor beta chains only.

About this clonotype: Its target is not known.

Enrichment of total CD8+ T cells was achieved using negative magnetic separation. By UMI-labeled 5' RACE, the TCR beta libraries were made. TCRdb re-called the 5' RACE reads; every CDR3 protein appears as one record, without DNA. Recorded for this sample: 9,000 to 15,000 distinct CDR3 sequences. The clonotype comes from a human donor in good health. The material sequenced was CD8+ T cells from PBMCs.

The CDR3 protein is CASSLMAGTEQYF. The V and J genes are TRBV7-3 and TRBJ2-7; absent DNA, TCRdb's TRBD2 call cannot be checked. This CDR3 spans 13 amino acids. The V gene's germline CDR1 is SGHTA and CDR2 FQGTGA.